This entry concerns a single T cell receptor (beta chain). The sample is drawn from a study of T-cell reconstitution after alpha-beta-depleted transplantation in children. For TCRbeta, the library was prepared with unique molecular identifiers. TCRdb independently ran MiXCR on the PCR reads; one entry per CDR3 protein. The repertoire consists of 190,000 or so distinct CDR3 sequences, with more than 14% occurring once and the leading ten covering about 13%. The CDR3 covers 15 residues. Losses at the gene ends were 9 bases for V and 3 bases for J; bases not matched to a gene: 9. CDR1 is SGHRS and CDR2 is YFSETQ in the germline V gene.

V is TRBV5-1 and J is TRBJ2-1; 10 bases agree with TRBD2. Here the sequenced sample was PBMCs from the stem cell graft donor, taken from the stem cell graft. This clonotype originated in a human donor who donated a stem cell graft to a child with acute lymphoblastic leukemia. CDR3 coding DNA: TGCGCCACGAGCCCGGGACTAGCGATCTACAATGAGCAGTTCTTC. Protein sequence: CATSPGLAIYNEQFF.